One sample yielded the 22 T cell receptor beta chains listed below, sequenced in a study of blood T cell repertoires in COVID-19. Repertoires were generated with immunoSEQ multiplex PCR, while TCRdb's copy carries only in-frame clones and drops some. The sample contains approximately 390,000 clones, about 90% of which appear only once. The sequenced sample consisted of peripheral blood. These receptors were taken from a man younger than 35 with active or convalescent COVID-19.

The chain recombines TRBV9 with TRBJ2-7; tentatively, D is TRBD1 (5 bases). The CDR3 is made up of 14 amino acids. V was trimmed by 0 bases and J by 1 base, leaving 8 bases between them. Germline V gives CDR1 SGDLS, CDR2 YYNGEE. The CDR3 coding sequence is TGTGCCAGCAGCGTAGAACAGGAATCCTACGAGCAGTACTTC. Translation gives CASSVEQESYEQYF. The full variable domain, its missing parts supplied by reference TRBV9 and TRBJ2-7, is DSGVTQTPKHLITATGQRVTLRCSPRSGDLSVYWYQQSLDQGLQFLIQYYNGEERAKGNILERFSAQQFPDLHSELNLSSLELGDSALYFCASSVEQESYEQYFGPGTRLTVT.

The chain recombines TRBV28 with TRBJ2-1, with 11 bases fitting TRBD2. Per the germline V gene, CDR1 is MDHEN and CDR2 is SYDVKM. This CDR3 is 22 amino acids long. V was clipped by 3 bases and J by 0 bases; unmatched bases: 19. The CDR3 DNA reads TGTGCCAGCAGTTTGGCTGACTTACGAACTAGCGGGGGTTCTGGCTCCTACAATGAGCAGTTCTTC. Translation: CASSLADLRTSGGSGSYNEQFF.

The V gene is TRBV29-1, the J gene TRBJ1-1; 7 bases align to TRBD1. The J segment lost 4 bases and the V segment lost 6 bases, leaving 11 bases of the junction unmatched. This CDR3 has 14 residues. Germline V gene lookup returns CDR1 SQVTM and CDR2 ANQGSEA. As DNA, the CDR3 is TGCAGCGTCAAACTAGGGGGCTGGGCCACTGAAGCTTTCTTT. Its translation: CSVKLGGWATEAFF.

The chain joins TRBV5-1 to TRBJ1-1; a possible D gene is TRBD1 (6 bases). Germline V gives CDR1 SGHRS, CDR2 YFSETQ. V lost 4 bases and J lost 5, with 15 bases in between. The CDR3 sequence is 14 residues long. The CDR3 loop reads CASSLGQGSTEAFF. The CDR3 nucleotides are TGCGCCAGCAGCCTCGGCCAGGGGAGTACTGAAGCTTTCTTT.

This clone was detected once. The chain is built from TRBV7-2 and TRBJ1-1; the D gene is possibly TRBD1 (6 bases). Deletions cut 9 bases from V and 3 bases from J, with 23 bases between. The CDR3 contains 16 residues. Germline lookup yields CDR1 SGHTA and CDR2 FQGNSA. The CDR3, as DNA: TGTGCCAGGAACCCCCGGGACACTTCGGCGGACACTGAAGCTTTCTTT. The encoded protein is CARNPRDTSADTEAFF.

The rearrangement joins TRBV29-1 to TRBJ2-7; D is unclear. The CDR3 is made up of 12 amino acids. The V and J ends lost 4 bases and 5 bases respectively, with 12 bases between them. Germline V gene sequence: CDR1 SQVTM, CDR2 ANQGSEA. The CDR3 sequence: CSVGYSGNEQYF. In DNA, the CDR3 is TGCAGCGTTGGATACTCAGGTAACGAGCAGTACTTC.

Note on this clone: The sample holds other DNA sequences that translate to the same CDR3. V and J are TRBV19 and TRBJ1-5; 8 bases fit TRBD1. CDR1 LNHDA and CDR2 SQIVND come from the germline V gene (reference sequence). V was pared by 8 bases and J by 6 bases, with 3 bases of the junction left unmatched. CDR3 length: 12 residues. The CDR3: CASRDRGQPQHF. The DNA of the CDR3 is TGTGCCAGTCGCGACAGGGGTCAGCCCCAGCATTTT. Filled out from reference TRBV19 and TRBJ1-5, the complete variable domain reads DGGITQSPKYLFRKEGQNVTLSCEQNLNHDAMYWYRQDPGQGLRLIYYSQIVNDFQKGDIAEGYSVSREKKESFPLTVTSAQKNPTAFYLCASRDRGQPQHFGDGTRLSIL.

The chain links TRBV27 to TRBJ2-7; possible D gene TRBD1, 6 bases. Germline CDR1 and CDR2: MNHEY and SMNVEV (reference sequence). Between the trimmed V and J ends, which lost 4 bases and 2 bases, there was a span of 9 bases. The CDR3 totals 13 residues. CDR3 loop: CASSWTVAYEQYF. CDR3 bases: TGTGCCAGCAGTTGGACAGTGGCCTACGAGCAGTACTTC.

This chain links TRBV28 with TRBJ2-7; D is unclear. This CDR3 comprises 13 residues. Germline V gene sequence: CDR1 MDHEN, CDR2 SYDVKM. V was trimmed by 3 bases and J by 2 bases, leaving 8 bases between them. CDR3 sequence reads: CASSFRQTYEQYF. CDR3 DNA sequence: TGTGCCAGCAGTTTTCGACAAACCTACGAGCAGTACTTC. Filled out from reference TRBV28 and TRBJ2-7, the complete variable domain reads DVKVTQSSRYLVKRTGEKVFLECVQDMDHENMFWYRQDPGLGLRLIYFSYDVKMKEKGDIPEGYSVSREKKERFSLILESASTNQTSMYLCASSFRQTYEQYFGPGTRLTVT.

This chain links TRBV2 with TRBJ2-7; 7 nucleotides align to TRBD2. Germline trimming cut 7 bases from V and 6 bases from J; bases unmatched to any gene: 15. CDR3 length: 15 amino acids. Germline CDR1 SNHLY, CDR2 FYNNEI. DNA of the CDR3: TGTGCCAGCAATCTAAAGCGGGGTCGGGCTAGCGAGCAGTACTTC. Protein product: CASNLKRGRASEQYF.

This chain uses TRBV7-6 with TRBJ2-1; 8 nucleotides agree with TRBD2. CDR1 and CDR2 from the germline V gene are SGHVS and FNYEAQ. The CDR3 has 15 amino acids. V was pared by 1 base and J by 7 bases, with 6 bases of the junction left unmatched. The CDR3 spells CASSLESGGPNEQFF. CDR3 in DNA: TGTGCCAGCAGCTTAGAGTCGGGGGGGCCGAATGAGCAGTTCTTC.

This clone was recorded once. The CDR3 DNA reads as TGTGCCAGCAGCGCGACAGGGAGAGATCAGCCCCAGCATTTT. Its protein is CASSATGRDQPQHF. The V and J genes are TRBV6-5 and TRBJ1-5; 7 bases line up with TRBD1. The CDR3 spans 14 residues. The trim removed 6 bases at V and 5 bases at J, leaving 7 bases unmatched. Germline V gene data show CDR1 as MNHEY and CDR2 as SVGAGI.

This chain links TRBV4-1 with TRBJ2-7, with 8 bases lining up with TRBD2. The CDR3 has 14 residues. V lost 4 bases, J lost 5 bases, and 7 bases stayed unmatched. The germline CDR1 and CDR2 sequences are MGHRA and YSYEKL. DNA of the CDR3: TGCGCCAGCAGCCTCGGACTAGCTCCCCACGAGCAGTACTTC. It translates to CASSLGLAPHEQYF.

Points on this clone: The junction differs from germline at one of its ends, possibly a read error. The rearrangement joins TRBV7-7 to TRBJ2-2; D might be TRBD2 (5 bases). Germline CDR1 SSHAT, CDR2 FNYEAQ (reference sequence). This CDR3 is built from 14 residues. For the CDR3, the DNA is TGTGCTAGCAGCCCCGGTCGGGGCACCGGGGAGCTGTTTTTT. This gives the protein CASSPGRGTGELFF.

The V call is TRBV7-9, the J call TRBJ1-4; no definite D call. Germline loops: CDR1 SEHNR, CDR2 FQNEAQ (reference sequence). The V end lost 5 bases, the J end lost 0 bases, and 16 bases lay between the germline ends. The CDR3 has 17 amino acids. This CDR3 reads CASSPRRGPATNEKLFF. CDR3 bases: TGTGCCAGCAGCCCCCGCCGCGGCCCCGCAACTAATGAAAAACTGTTTTTT.

The V and J genes are TRBV28 and TRBJ1-2; TRBD1 might be the D (5 bases). Trimming removed 3 bases from V and 4 bases from J, with 12 bases in between. CDR1 is MDHEN, CDR2 SYDVKM, per germline. The length of the CDR3 is 14 residues. CDR3: CASSFSSGIYGYTF. CDR3 DNA: TGTGCCAGCAGTTTCTCATCAGGGATCTATGGCTACACCTTC.

This sequence joins TRBV5-4 and TRBJ2-7; TRBD2 matches 7 bases. V shed 0 bases and J 8 bases; nucleotides not matched to a gene: 20. Germline V CDR1 and CDR2: SGHNT, YYREEE (reference sequence). The CDR3 is 18 amino acids. The CDR3 loop reads CASSLAYASKGGTTQQYF. CDR3 DNA: TGTGCCAGCAGCTTGGCCTATGCTAGTAAGGGAGGGACTACTCAGCAGTACTTC.

The chain uses TRBV5-1 and TRBJ2-1; 8 bases fit TRBD1. The V segment lost 0 bases and the J segment 4 bases; nucleotides outside the gene matches: 6. The CDR3 spans 16 residues. Germline V gene lookup returns CDR1 SGHRS and CDR2 YFSETQ. The CDR3 protein is CASSLGTGPPYNEQFF. The CDR3 bases are TGCGCCAGCAGCTTGGGGACAGGGCCTCCGTACAATGAGCAGTTCTTC. The variable domain in full, completed from reference TRBV5-1 and TRBJ2-1, reads KAGVTQTPRYLIKTRGQQVTLSCSPISGHRSVSWYQQTPGQGLQFLFEYFSETQRNKGNFPGRFSGRQFSNSRSEMNVSTLELGDSALYLCASSLGTGPPYNEQFFGPGTRLTVL.

This chain connects TRBV24-1 to TRBJ2-1; 7 bases line up with TRBD1. With 3 bases clipped from V and 12 bases from J, the junction kept 13 bases outside the gene matches. Germline V CDR1 and CDR2: KGHDR, SFDVKD. The CDR3 covers 15 residues. CDR3 nucleotide sequence: TGTGCCACCAGTGATCTACCCGACAGCCGGGACAGGCAGTTCTTC. It specifies CATSDLPDSRDRQFF.

The chain has TRBV3-1 (or the pseudogene TRBV3-2) and TRBJ2-1; possibly TRBD2 for D (8 bases). Trimming removed 1 base at V and 9 bases at J, with 16 bases between. The germline V gene has CDR1 LGHDT and CDR2 YNNKEL (reference sequence). The CDR3 spans 15 residues. The CDR3 spells CASSQVSGTETEQFF. The DNA of the CDR3 is TGTGCCAGCAGCCAAGTTAGCGGGACAGAGACTGAGCAGTTCTTC.

The chain has TRBV5-6 and TRBJ2-2; D perhaps matches TRBD2 (6 bases). CDR3 length equals 16 residues. Trimming cost V 5 bases and J 2 bases, with 16 bases left between them. Germline CDR1 reads SGHDT; CDR2 reads YYEEEE. Here the CDR3 DNA reads TGTGCCAGCAGGGTCCTTTGGGACTCAAACACCGGGGAGCTGTTTTTT. The encoded protein is CASRVLWDSNTGELFF.

The V and J genes are TRBV18 and TRBJ2-1; the match to TRBD1 covers 9 bases. Losses at the gene ends were 4 bases for V and 5 bases for J; bases not matched to a gene: 3. Germline V gives CDR1 KGHSH, CDR2 LQKENI. This CDR3 has 14 amino acids. In DNA form, the CDR3 reads TGTGCCAGCTCACGGGACAGGGATGACAATGAGCAGTTCTTC. Translating gives CASSRDRDDNEQFF.